This T cell receptor (beta chain) was identified during a study of cytomegalovirus exposure and HLA in healthy donors. Study-level results: When analyzed later, a missense DCLRE1C variant was found to be linked to TCR beta V- and J-gene trimming.

This clone has a single count. Antigen: not known. Both 60 Vbeta primers and 13 Jbeta primers went into the PCR. Repertoires were generated with immunoSEQ multiplex PCR, while TCRdb's copy carries only in-frame clones and drops some. The sample contains under 150,000 clones, around 77% of which appear only once. The TCR sequence derives from a man aged 30-40 years in good health and CMV-seronegative. The sample was PBMCs.

CDR3 loop: CASSEEQLWTRPDTQYF. In DNA form, the CDR3 reads TGTGCCAGCAGCGAGGAACAACTTTGGACTAGGCCAGATACGCAGTATTTT. The rearrangement joins TRBV9 to TRBJ2-3, with TRBD2 matching over 7 bases. CDR1 and CDR2 from the germline V gene are SGDLS and YYNGEE. This CDR3 comprises 17 residues. V lost 3 bases, J lost 4 bases, and 14 bases stayed unmatched.